Each of the 10 T cell receptor beta chains below was sequenced from the same sample in a study of control samples from healthy donors and cancer patients. The method was immunoSEQ multiplex PCR; TCRdb's version includes in-frame clones alone and lacks a portion of them. Altogether under 150,000 clones are present, approximately 88% being singletons, with the ten largest covering approximately 3.2%. Sequenced material: blood. Receptors were obtained from a man aged 35 to 55 in good health.

V gene TRBV5-1 combines with J gene TRBJ2-3, with D possibly being TRBD2 (5 bases). V was trimmed by 2 bases and J by 6 bases, leaving 13 bases between them. The CDR3 runs to 14 residues. Germline V gene sequence: CDR1 SGHRS, CDR2 YFSETQ. CDR3 in DNA: TGCGCCAGCAGCTTAGGCCCGAGAGGGGATACGCAGTATTTT. It is translated as CASSLGPRGDTQYF.

The chain joins TRBV9 to TRBJ1-6; 9 bases are shared with TRBD1. In germline, CDR1 is SGDLS, CDR2 YYNGEE. CDR3 length equals 17 residues. V was pared by 3 bases and J by 7 bases, with 11 bases of the junction left unmatched. CDR3 DNA sequence: TGTGCCAGCAGCGGAACAGGGGGCGCCCGGTTGAATTCACCCCTCCACTTT. Amino acids: CASSGTGGARLNSPLHF.

This clone was found once. J is TRBJ1-4 and V is TRBV9, with D perhaps matching TRBD1 (6 bases). Germline CDR1 and CDR2: SGDLS and YYNGEE. This CDR3 spans 14 amino acids. V was trimmed by 3 bases and J by 4 bases, leaving 10 bases between them. This CDR3 reads CASSEADSNEKLFF. CDR3 DNA sequence: TGTGCCAGCAGCGAGGCGGACAGTAATGAAAAACTGTTTTTT.

The rearrangement joins TRBV20-1 to TRBJ2-3; D call uncertain. Per germline, CDR1 DFQATT and CDR2 SNEGSKA (reference sequence). The CDR3 covers 11 residues. The ends were cut back, 5 bases at V and 8 bases at J, with 11 bases in the middle. The DNA of the CDR3 is TGCAGTGCTGTCTCCTCACCTACGCAGTATTTT. The encoded protein is CSAVSSPTQYF.

The CDR3, as DNA: TGTGCCAGTTCTGCGGACGTCTATAGCAATCAGCCCCAGCATTTT. It codes for CASSADVYSNQPQHF. The J gene is TRBJ1-5, the V gene TRBV6-5, with D uncertain. This CDR3 has 15 residues. The germline gives CDR1 MNHEY, CDR2 SVGAGI. The V end lost 9 bases, the J end lost 0 bases, and 15 bases lay between the germline ends.

The rearrangement joins TRBV14 to TRBJ1-3, with 8 bases that match TRBD1. The CDR3 runs 15 residues. Germline CDR1 SGHDN, CDR2 FVKESK. Trimming cost V 3 bases and J 2 bases; bases outside gene matches: 3. The CDR3 reads CASSQTGVPGNTIYF. CDR3 in DNA: TGTGCCAGCAGCCAGACAGGGGTCCCTGGAAACACCATATATTTT. The full variable domain, rest sourced from reference TRBV14 and TRBJ1-3, is EAGVTQFPSHSVIEKGQTVTLRCDPISGHDNLYWYRRVMGKEIKFLLHFVKESKQDESGMPNNRFLAERTGGTYSTLKVQPAELEDSGVYFCASSQTGVPGNTIYFGEGSWLTVV.

The genes are TRBV7-2 and TRBJ1-6; D gene ambiguous. Germline lookup yields CDR1 SGHTA and CDR2 FQGNSA. Trimming left V 5 bases short and J 3 bases short, with 11 bases between. This CDR3 region has 15 residues. CDR3 residues: CASSPLGSYNSPLHF. CDR3 in DNA: TGTGCCAGCAGCCCTCTAGGGAGCTATAATTCACCCCTCCACTTT.

The chain couples TRBV4-1 to TRBJ2-2; TRBD2 matches at 16 bases. The CDR3 is 19 residues long. V lost 5 bases and J lost 3; bases outside the gene matches: 9. In germline, CDR1 is MGHRA, CDR2 YSYEKL. DNA of the CDR3: TGCGCCAGCAGCACCATGGGACTAGCGGGGGGGCCGGACACCGGGGAGCTGTTTTTT. Protein: CASSTMGLAGGPDTGELFF.

The chain uses TRBV6-5 and TRBJ2-7, with 10 bases matching TRBD2. V lost 6 bases to trimming and J lost 3 bases; unmatched junction nucleotides: 5. From germline, CDR1 is MNHEY and CDR2 SVGAGI. CDR3 size: 14 residues. The CDR3 reads CASRTGTSVYEQYF. The CDR3 DNA reads as TGTGCCAGCAGAACCGGGACTAGCGTCTACGAGCAGTACTTC.

V gene TRBV30 combines with J gene TRBJ1-6, with D hard to call. The ends were cut back, 1 base at V and 5 bases at J, with 6 bases in the middle. Germline V CDR1 and CDR2: GTSNPN, SVGIG (reference sequence). This CDR3 comprises 13 residues. The CDR3 loop is CAWSASHNSPLHF. The CDR3 nucleotides read TGTGCCTGGAGTGCCAGCCATAATTCACCCCTCCACTTT.